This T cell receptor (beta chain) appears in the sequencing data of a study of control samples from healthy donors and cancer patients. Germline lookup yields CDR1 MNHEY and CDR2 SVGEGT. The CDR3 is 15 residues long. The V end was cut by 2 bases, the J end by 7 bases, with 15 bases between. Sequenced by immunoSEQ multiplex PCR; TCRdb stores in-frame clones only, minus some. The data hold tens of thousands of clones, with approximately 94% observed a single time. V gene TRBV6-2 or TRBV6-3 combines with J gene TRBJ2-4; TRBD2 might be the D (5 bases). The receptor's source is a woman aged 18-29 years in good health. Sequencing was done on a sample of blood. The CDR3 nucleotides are TGTGCCAGCAGTTACGAGCGGTCCGGCGGGAACATTCAGTACTTC. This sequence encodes CASSYERSGGNIQYF.